This record looks at one T cell receptor beta chain sequence and its context. The assay was immunoSEQ multiplex PCR, and TCRdb's table has in-frame clones only and misses some. The data show fewer than 85,000 clones, about 94% seen once. This entry belongs to a study of T cell changes during pregnancy in multiple sclerosis. Germline lookup yields CDR1 SGHVS and CDR2 FQNEAQ. The V and J ends lost 2 bases and 8 bases respectively, with 19 bases between them. The CDR3 extends over 16 amino acids. The chain uses TRBV7-8 and TRBJ2-1; perhaps TRBD2 as D (5 bases). The clonotype comes from a female donor in good health, enrolled as a control in a pregnancy study. The starting material was peripheral blood, obtained in the first trimester of pregnancy. CDR3 loop: CASSLRERGLFYEQFF. As DNA, the CDR3 is TGTGCCAGCAGCTTAAGGGAGCGAGGGCTATTCTATGAGCAGTTCTTC.